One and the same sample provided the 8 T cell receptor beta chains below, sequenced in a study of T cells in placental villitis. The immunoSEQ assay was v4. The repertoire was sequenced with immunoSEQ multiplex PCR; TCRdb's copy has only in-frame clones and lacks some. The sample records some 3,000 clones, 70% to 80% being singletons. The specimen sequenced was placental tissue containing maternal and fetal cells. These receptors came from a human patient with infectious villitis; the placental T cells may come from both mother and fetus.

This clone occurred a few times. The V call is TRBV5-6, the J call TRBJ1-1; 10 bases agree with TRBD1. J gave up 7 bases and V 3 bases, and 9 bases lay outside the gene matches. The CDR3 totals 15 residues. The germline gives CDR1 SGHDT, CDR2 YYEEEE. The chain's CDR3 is CASSSPGQGNDEAFF. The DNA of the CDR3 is TGTGCCAGCAGCTCCCCGGGACAGGGGAATGATGAAGCTTTCTTT.

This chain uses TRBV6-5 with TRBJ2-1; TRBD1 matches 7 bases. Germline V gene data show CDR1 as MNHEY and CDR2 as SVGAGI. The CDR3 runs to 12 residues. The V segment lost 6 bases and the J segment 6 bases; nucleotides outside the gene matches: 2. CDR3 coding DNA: TGTGCCAGCAGACGACAGGGCAATGAGCAGTTCTTC. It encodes CASRRQGNEQFF.

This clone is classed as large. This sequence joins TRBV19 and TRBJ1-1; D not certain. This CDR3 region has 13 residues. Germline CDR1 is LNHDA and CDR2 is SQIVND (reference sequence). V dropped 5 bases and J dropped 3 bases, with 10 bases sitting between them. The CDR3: CASSWDKDTEAFF. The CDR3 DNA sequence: TGTGCCAGTAGTTGGGATAAGGACACTGAAGCTTTCTTT.

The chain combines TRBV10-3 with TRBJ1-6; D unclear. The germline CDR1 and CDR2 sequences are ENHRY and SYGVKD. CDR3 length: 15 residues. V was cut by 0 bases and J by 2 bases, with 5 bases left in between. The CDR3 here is CAISESGTYNSPLHF. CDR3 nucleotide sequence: TGTGCCATCAGTGAGTCCGGGACCTATAATTCACCCCTCCACTTT.

CDR3 sequence: CASSPGLAGDGETQYF. The CDR3 coding sequence is TGTGCCAGCTCACCCGGACTAGCGGGAGATGGAGAGACCCAGTACTTC. The genes are TRBV18 and TRBJ2-5, with TRBD2 matching over 13 bases. CDR3 length equals 16 residues. Trimming took 3 bases from V and 4 from J; bases not matched to a gene: 5. CDR1 is KGHSH, CDR2 LQKENI, per germline.

DNA of the CDR3: TGTGCCAGCAGTTACGGACAGGGGGCCTACGAGCAGTACTTC. Translated, it gives CASSYGQGAYEQYF. The chain uses TRBV6-5 and TRBJ2-7; 10 positions agree with TRBD1. This CDR3 has 14 residues. CDR1 is MNHEY and CDR2 is SVGAGI in the germline V gene. V lost 2 bases, J lost 2 bases, and 0 bases stayed unmatched.

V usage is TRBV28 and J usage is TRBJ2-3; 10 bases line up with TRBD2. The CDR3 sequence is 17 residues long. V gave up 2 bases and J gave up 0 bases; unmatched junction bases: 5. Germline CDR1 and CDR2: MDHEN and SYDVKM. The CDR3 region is CASSLRAGGPSTDTQYF. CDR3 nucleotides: TGTGCCAGCAGTTTACGAGCGGGAGGGCCTAGCACAGATACGCAGTATTTT. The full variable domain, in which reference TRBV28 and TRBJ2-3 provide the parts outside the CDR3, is DVKVTQSSRYLVKRTGEKVFLECVQDMDHENMFWYRQDPGLGLRLIYFSYDVKMKEKGDIPEGYSVSREKKERFSLILESASTNQTSMYLCASSLRAGGPSTDTQYFGPGTRLTVL.

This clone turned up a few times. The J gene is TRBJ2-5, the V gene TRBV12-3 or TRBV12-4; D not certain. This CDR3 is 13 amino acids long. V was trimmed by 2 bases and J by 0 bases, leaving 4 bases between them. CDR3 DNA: TGTGCCAGCAGTTTACAGTACCAAGAGACCCAGTACTTC. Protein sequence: CASSLQYQETQYF.